This paragraph covers one TCR beta chain sequence. A single count supports this clone. The antigen this receptor binds is unknown. The sample holds no much larger clone one base away, and base qualities are not on file. The data were obtained in a study of shared clonotypes between healthy human individuals (TCRdb year 2020). Notes on the research overall: The cohort included a few men and a couple of women between 18 and 49 years of age. To increase sequencing depth and limit assay-specific biases, TCR repertoire library preparation and sequencing were carried out by different laboratories using diverse techniques. Each donor's leukapheresis produced roughly between roughly 0.85 and 10 billion PBMCs. Blood TCR repertoires of five healthy adults were deeply sequenced to estimate repertoire size and the extent of clonotype sharing between individuals. Summary of the overall study and its limitations: The small number of donors limited the genetic and exposure-history diversity represented. Sampling was restricted to blood, and TCR repertoires in tissue are likely to differ from TCR repertoires in blood. Pairwise subsampling led to the expectation that sequencing depth would affect the degree of clonotype sharing among donors.

Donors were healthy HIV-negative adults with no recently reported acute infections or vaccinations. Every donor was a Caucasian adult residing in Nashville, Tennessee, USA. In the unsorted samples, 85 million to 100 million PBMCs were counted, and genomic DNA was extracted using the QIAamp DNA Blood Mini kit. Blood was obtained by leukapheresis, after which PBMCs were separated by Ficoll-Histopaque density gradient centrifugation and cryopreserved in liquid nitrogen vapor phase. Trimming removed 8 bases from V and 5 bases from J; the gene matches leave 8 bases unexplained. The CDR1 and CDR2 encoded by the germline V gene are ENHRY and SYGVKD. The CDR3 goes from the cysteine to the phenylalanine over 14 residues. Only the CDR3 region is kept as DNA, spanning 42 bases read in frame from base 1. Using the deep immunoSEQ assay, TCR CDR3 regions were amplified from genomic DNA by multiplex PCR. Extracted genomic DNA from each cell subset was distributed evenly across all wells of several immunoSEQ 96-well plates, and each plate was treated as a replicate. Each replicate PCR for unsorted PBMC received roughly 0.3 ug genomic DNA, equal to approximately 30,000 T cell genomes. Genomic DNA from unsorted PBMC was sequenced over ten immunoSEQ deep assay plates. Purified libraries were quantified with a Qubit 3.0 fluorometer, sized on a Bioanalyzer 2100, and re-quantified with the KAPA Library Quantification kit. A separate single-read 150-cycle Illumina NextSeq 550 flow cell was used to sequence each immunoSEQ 96-well plate. In the paper's pipeline: Because the immunoSEQ output included only junctional sequences and no quality scores, the filtering could not be the same as the filtering used for full-length reads. To assign V/J genes and CDR3, sequences were annotated using PyIR, a Python wrapper for IgBLAST v1.9, with IMGT germline references. Any read was removed if the V/J assignment was weak (E-value above 1e-6), the CDR3 was missing, or the read contained stop codons, out-of-frame junctions, or ambiguous translated residues. V3J clonotypes were defined as sequences sharing the same inferred V gene, J gene, and CDR3 amino acid sequence. Percentage overlap between repertoires was computed as shared unique clonotypes divided by the size of the smaller repertoire. Richness of each repertoire was evaluated using RTK rarefaction, the Chao1 estimator, and Recon v2.1 estimates of unobserved clonotypes. TCRdb obtained this table from immuneACCESS and retained in-frame rearrangements with V and J assigned. These tables miss some clones; where compared with another copy, unresolved V genes account for less than half of the shortfall, and the remainder is unexplained. The V and J calls and the clone size are those of that table, but D and trimming were determined from the DNA. This sample comprises 450,000 to 650,000 clones, just over 75% of them detected only once. About 12% of the sample rests with the top ten.

Sequences were obtained from PBMCs. The sequence links TRBV10-3 to TRBJ1-1; the central 10 bases match TRBD1. The sequence derives from a middle-aged woman in good health. Some clones in this sample may be carry-over from other donors' samples. The DNA sequence is as follows: TGTGCCATCGCCCGCAGGACAGGGGGGACTGAAGCTTTCTTT. Its coded protein is CAIARRTGGTEAFF.